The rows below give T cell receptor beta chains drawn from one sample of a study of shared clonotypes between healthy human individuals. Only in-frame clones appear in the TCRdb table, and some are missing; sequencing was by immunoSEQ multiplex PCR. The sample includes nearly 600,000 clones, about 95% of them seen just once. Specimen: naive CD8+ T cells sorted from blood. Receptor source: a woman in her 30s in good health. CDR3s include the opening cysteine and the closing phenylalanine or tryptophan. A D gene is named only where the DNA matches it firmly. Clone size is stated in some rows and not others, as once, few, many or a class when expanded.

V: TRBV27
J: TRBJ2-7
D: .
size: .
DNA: TGTGCCAGCAGTTTCGGGACCGCCTACGAGCAGTACTTC
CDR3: CASSFGTAYEQYF

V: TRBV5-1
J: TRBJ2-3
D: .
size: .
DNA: TGCGCCAGTAGGTCCCTCCAGGATTTGGATACGCAGTATTTT
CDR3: CASRSLQDLDTQYF

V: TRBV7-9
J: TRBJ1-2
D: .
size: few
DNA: TGTGCCAGCAGCGATCGCATGATGGGGAACTATGGCTACACCTTC
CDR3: CASSDRMMGNYGYTF

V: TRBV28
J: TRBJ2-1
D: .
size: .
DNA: TGTGCCAGCAGTGGTTCAGGGTCTTACGTGGATGAGCAGTTCTTC
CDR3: CASSGSGSYVDEQFF

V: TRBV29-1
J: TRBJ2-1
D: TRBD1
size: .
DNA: TGCAGCTTCCGGGACAGGGAAAGTTATGGGCAGTTCTTC
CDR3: CSFRDRESYGQFF

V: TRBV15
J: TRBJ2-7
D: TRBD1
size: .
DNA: TGTGCCACCAGCATTGGCCCCGGGACAGGGGGCCACGAGCAGTACTTC
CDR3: CATSIGPGTGGHEQYF

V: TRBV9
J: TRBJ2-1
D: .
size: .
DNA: TGTGCCAGCAGCTCTGCCGGGACTTCCAACAATGAGCAGTTCTTC
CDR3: CASSSAGTSNNEQFF

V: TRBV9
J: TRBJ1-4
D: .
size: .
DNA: TGTGCCAGCAGCGCCCCGGTCGCCGACGGTACAGCAACTAATGAAAAACTGTTTTTT
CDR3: CASSAPVADGTATNEKLFF

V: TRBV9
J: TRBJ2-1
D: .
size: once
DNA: TGTGCCAGCAGCGGGGGGAGCTCCTACAATGAGCAGTTCTTC
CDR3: CASSGGSSYNEQFF

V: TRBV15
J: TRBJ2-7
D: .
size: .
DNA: TGTGCCACCAGCAACCCAGGGTCCATCTACGAGCAGTACTTC
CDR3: CATSNPGSIYEQYF

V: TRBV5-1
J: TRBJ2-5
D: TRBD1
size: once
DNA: TGCGCCAGCAGCATGAGACAGGGGTGGGAGACCCAGTACTTC
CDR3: CASSMRQGWETQYF

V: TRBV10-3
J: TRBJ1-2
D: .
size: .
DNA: TGTGCCATCAGTGAACGGGAGACCTCACGGCGCTATGGCTACACCTTC
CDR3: CAISERETSRRYGYTF

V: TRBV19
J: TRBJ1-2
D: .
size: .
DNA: TGTGCCACCTACGGGGGCAAGGGACCCACTTATGGCTACACCTTC
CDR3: CATYGGKGPTYGYTF

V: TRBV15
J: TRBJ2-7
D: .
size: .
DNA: TGTGCCACCAGCAGAGATCTGGGCGCCGCCAGCTACGAGCAGTACTTC
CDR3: CATSRDLGAASYEQYF

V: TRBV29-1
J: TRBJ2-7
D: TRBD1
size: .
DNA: TGCAGCGTTGAGGGGGACAGGGGCACCCTCTCCTACGAGCAGTACTTC
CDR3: CSVEGDRGTLSYEQYF

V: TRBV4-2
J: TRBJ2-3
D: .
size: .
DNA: TGTGCCAGCAGCCAAGATCATTTTGACCTATTCGGGTCGATGTCCACAGATACGCAGTATTTT
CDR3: CASSQDHFDLFGSMSTDTQYF

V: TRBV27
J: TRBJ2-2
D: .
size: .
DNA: TGTGCCAGCAGTCTATTTGGGGGGACGAACACCGGGGAGCTGTTTTTT
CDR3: CASSLFGGTNTGELFF

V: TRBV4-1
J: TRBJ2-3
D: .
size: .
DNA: TGCGCCAGCAGCCAATCGATATCTAGCACAGATACGCAGTATTTT
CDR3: CASSQSISSTDTQYF

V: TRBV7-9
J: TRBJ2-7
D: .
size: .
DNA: TGTGCCAGCAGCTTAGACTATGGGGGTTACGAGCAGTACTTC
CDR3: CASSLDYGGYEQYF

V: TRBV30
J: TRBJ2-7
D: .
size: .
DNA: TGTGCCTGGAGGGTTTTGGGGGGCCGCTCCTACGAGCAGTACTTC
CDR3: CAWRVLGGRSYEQYF

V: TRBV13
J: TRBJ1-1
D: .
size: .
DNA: TGTGCCAGCAGCTTAGGGGGGCACGCTGAAGCTTTCTTT
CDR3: CASSLGGHAEAFF

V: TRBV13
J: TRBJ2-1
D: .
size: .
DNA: TGTGCCAGCAGCTTATCACTAAACAATGAGCAGTTCTTC
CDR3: CASSLSLNNEQFF

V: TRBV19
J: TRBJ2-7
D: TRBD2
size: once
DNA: TGTGCCAGTAGCCTAGCGGGAGGCTCCTACGAGCAGTACTTC
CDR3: CASSLAGGSYEQYF

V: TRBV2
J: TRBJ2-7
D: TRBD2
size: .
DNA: TGTGCCAGCAGGTCCGGGGCCAGCCCACAGACTAGCGGGACCTACGAACCTTACGAGCAGTACTTC
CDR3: CASRSGASPQTSGTYEPYEQYF

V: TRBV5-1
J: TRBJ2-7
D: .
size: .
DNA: TGCGCCAGCAGCCCCTCGGGGGAGCGATCCTACGAGCAGTACTTC
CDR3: CASSPSGERSYEQYF

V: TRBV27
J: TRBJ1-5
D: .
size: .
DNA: TGTGCCAGCAGAAGTAAGCGGGGACACGGCAATCAGCCCCAGCATTTT
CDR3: CASRSKRGHGNQPQHF

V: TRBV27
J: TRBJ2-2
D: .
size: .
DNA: TGTGCCAGCCTCTCCCTTCAGAGGGAGATGGCCGGGGAGCTGTTTTTT
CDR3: CASLSLQREMAGELFF

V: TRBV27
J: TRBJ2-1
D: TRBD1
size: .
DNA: TGTGCCAGCAGTCCCATGGGACAGGGGATCGATGAGCAGTTCTTC
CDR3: CASSPMGQGIDEQFF

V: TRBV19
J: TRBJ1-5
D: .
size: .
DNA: TGTGCCAGTAGTATAGACCCCCTTGTGGGTCAGCCCCAGCATTTT
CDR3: CASSIDPLVGQPQHF

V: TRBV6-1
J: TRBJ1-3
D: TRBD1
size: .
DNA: TGTGCCAGCAGGCCCGGGACAGGGGTTACAAACACCATATATTTT
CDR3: CASRPGTGVTNTIYF

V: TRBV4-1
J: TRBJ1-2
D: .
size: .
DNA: TGCGCCAGCAGCCAAGGCCGTCGGGAGGGGGGTGGCTACACCTTC
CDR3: CASSQGRREGGGYTF

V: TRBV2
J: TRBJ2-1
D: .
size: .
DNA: TGTGCCAGCAGGGAAGACTTTAACGATCAGTTCTTC
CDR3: CASREDFNDQFF

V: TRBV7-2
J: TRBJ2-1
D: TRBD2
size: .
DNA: TGTGCCAGCAGCGTAGGGACTAGCGGGAGCTCTCGGCAGTTCTTC
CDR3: CASSVGTSGSSRQFF